This entry is about one T cell receptor beta chain. Antigen specificity is unknown. Only in-frame clones appear in the TCRdb table, and some are missing; sequencing was by immunoSEQ multiplex PCR. The sample carries 130,000 to 150,000 clones, under 95% recorded once. This entry comes from a study of T cell responses to AZD1222 COVID-19 vaccine. Across the study: Second doses were pooled across both intervals (about 4 or about 12 weeks). Study-wide findings and caveats: Possibly, clonal diversity was underestimated; donors were largely white British and included more females. As reported, nearly half of all spike-specific TCRs target variant regions that are unmutated. None of the repertoires were sampled until the peak T cell response had passed.

The V gene end was trimmed by 1 base and the J gene end by 0 bases; junction bases not matched to a gene: 8. Per germline, CDR1 SGHTA and CDR2 FQGNSA. The CDR3 runs to 18 residues. The source material was peripheral blood, sampled on day 0 of AZD1222 vaccination. The TCR originated in an adult in good health. This chain links TRBV7-2 with TRBJ2-1; 8 nucleotides match TRBD2. DNA of the CDR3: TGTGCCAGCAGCTTAGTGAGGTCTAGCGGGCTCTCCTACAATGAGCAGTTCTTC. This gives the protein CASSLVRSSGLSYNEQFF. The full variable domain, rest sourced from reference TRBV7-2 and TRBJ2-1, is GAGVSQSPSNKVTEKGKDVELRCDPISGHTALYWYRQSLGQGLEFLIYFQGNSAPDKSGLPSDRFSAERTGGSVSTLTIQRTQQEDSAVYLCASSLVRSSGLSYNEQFFGPGTRLTVL.